This entry concerns a single T cell receptor beta chain. What it binds is not known. The sequencing template was cDNA reverse transcribed from extracted RNA. Libraries were prepared by immunoSEQ multiplex PCR; TCRdb keeps only in-frame clonotypes and omits some of them. Of 150,000 to 200,000 clones listed, over 55% are singletons. These data are taken from a study of CD8+ T cells in alopecia areata. Study-wide context: At a dose of 5 to 10 mg twice daily, oral tofacitinib was given to treated patients.

Study results and limitations: Normal-skin resident alphabeta T cells also appear among scalp sample sequences. Relative to mice, TCR sharing across patients was less clear, a difference possibly HLA-related.

CDR3 size: 13 residues. The V end lost 4 bases, the J end lost 6 bases, and 12 bases lay between the germline ends. Germline V gene sequence: CDR1 SQVTM, CDR2 ANQGSEA. PBMC-derived CD4+ and CD8+ T cells were sorted. Here the sequenced sample was CD4+ T cells sorted from blood, taken at week 0. The clonotype comes from a human donor with alopecia areata. This chain links TRBV29-1 with TRBJ1-4; a weak D match, TRBD1 (5 bases). CDR3 bases: TGCAGCGTTGGGGGGAGAAATTATGAAAAACTGTTTTTT. Residues: CSVGGRNYEKLFF.